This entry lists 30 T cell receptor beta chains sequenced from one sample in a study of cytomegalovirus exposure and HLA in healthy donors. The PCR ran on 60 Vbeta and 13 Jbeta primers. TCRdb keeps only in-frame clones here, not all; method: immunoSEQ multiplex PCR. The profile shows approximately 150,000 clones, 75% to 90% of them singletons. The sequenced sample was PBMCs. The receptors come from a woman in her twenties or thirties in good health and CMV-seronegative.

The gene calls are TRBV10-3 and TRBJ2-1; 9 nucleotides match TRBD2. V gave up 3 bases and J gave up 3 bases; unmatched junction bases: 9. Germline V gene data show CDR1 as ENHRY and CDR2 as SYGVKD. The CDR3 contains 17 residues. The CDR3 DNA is TGTGCCATCAGTGATCCAGGGGCGGGGGGGCACTACAATGAGCAGTTCTTC. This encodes CAISDPGAGGHYNEQFF.

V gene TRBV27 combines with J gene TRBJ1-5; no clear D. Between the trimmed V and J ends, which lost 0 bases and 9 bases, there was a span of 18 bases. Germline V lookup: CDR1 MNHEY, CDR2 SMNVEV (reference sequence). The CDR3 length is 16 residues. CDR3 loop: CASSLSPETPGVPQHF. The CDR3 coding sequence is TGTGCCAGCAGTTTATCCCCGGAAACCCCGGGAGTGCCCCAGCATTTT.

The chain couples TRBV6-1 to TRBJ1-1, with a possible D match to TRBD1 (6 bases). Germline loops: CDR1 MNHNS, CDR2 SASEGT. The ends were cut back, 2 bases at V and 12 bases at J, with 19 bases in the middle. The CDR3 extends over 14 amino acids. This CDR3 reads CASSEYVGPGQSFF. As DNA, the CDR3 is TGTGCCAGCAGTGAATATGTAGGTCCGGGACAATCTTTCTTT.

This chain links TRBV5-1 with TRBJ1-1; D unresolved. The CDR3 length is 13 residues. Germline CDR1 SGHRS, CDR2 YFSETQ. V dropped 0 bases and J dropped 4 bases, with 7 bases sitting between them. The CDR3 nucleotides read TGCGCCAGCAGCTTGGGATTGAGCACTGAAGCTTTCTTT. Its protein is CASSLGLSTEAFF.

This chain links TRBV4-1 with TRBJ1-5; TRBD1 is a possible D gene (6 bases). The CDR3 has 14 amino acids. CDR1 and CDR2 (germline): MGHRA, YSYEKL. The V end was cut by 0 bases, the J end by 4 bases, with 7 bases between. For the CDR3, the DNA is TGCGCCAGCAGCCAAGATCAGGGGAATCAGCCCCAGCATTTT. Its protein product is CASSQDQGNQPQHF.

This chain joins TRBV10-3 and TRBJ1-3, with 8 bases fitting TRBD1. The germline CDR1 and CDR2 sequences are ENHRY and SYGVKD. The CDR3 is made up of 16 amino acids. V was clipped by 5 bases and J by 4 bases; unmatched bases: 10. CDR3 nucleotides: TGTGCCATCAGTCCCACCGGGACAGGAAGAGGAAACACCATATATTTT. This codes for CAISPTGTGRGNTIYF.

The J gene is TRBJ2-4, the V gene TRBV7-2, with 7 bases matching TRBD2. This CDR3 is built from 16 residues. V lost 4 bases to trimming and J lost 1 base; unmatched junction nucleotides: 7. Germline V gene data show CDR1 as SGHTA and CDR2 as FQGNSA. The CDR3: CASSSKRGGAKNIQYF. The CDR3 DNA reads TGTGCCAGCAGCTCCAAGCGGGGAGGGGCCAAAAACATTCAGTACTTC. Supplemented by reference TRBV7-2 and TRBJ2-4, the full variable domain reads GAGVSQSPSNKVTEKGKDVELRCDPISGHTALYWYRQSLGQGLEFLIYFQGNSAPDKSGLPSDRFSAERTGGSVSTLTIQRTQQEDSAVYLCASSSKRGGAKNIQYFGAGTRLSVL.

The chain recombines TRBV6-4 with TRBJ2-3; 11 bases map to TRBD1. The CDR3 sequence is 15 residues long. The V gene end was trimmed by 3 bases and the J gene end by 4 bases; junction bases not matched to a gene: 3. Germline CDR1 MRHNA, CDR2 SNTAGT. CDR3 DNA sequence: TGTGCCAGCAGTGAGGGGACAGGGGGTTCAGATACGCAGTATTTT. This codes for CASSEGTGGSDTQYF.

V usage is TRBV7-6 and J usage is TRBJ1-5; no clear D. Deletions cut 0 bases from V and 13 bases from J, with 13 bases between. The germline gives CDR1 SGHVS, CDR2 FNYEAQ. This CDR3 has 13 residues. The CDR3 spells CASSLANGVEQHF. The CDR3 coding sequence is TGTGCCAGCAGCTTAGCAAACGGGGTTGAACAGCATTTT.

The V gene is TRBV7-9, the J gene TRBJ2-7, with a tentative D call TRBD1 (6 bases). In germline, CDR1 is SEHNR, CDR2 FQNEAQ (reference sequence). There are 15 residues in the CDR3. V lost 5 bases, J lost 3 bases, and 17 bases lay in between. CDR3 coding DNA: TGTGCCAGCAGCGCAGGTGGACAGCCGAACTACGAGCAGTACTTC. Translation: CASSAGGQPNYEQYF.

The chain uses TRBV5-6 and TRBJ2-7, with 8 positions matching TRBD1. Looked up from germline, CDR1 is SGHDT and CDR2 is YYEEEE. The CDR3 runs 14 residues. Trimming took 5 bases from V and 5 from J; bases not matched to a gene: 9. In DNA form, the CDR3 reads TGTGCCAGCAGTACATTGGACAGGGCCCACGAGCAGTACTTC. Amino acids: CASSTLDRAHEQYF. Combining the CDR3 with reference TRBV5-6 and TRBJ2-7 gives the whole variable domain DAGVTQSPTHLIKTRGQQVTLRCSPKSGHDTVSWYQQALGQGPQFIFQYYEEEERQRGNFPDRFSGHQFPNYSSELNVNALLLGDSALYLCASSTLDRAHEQYFGPGTRLTVT.

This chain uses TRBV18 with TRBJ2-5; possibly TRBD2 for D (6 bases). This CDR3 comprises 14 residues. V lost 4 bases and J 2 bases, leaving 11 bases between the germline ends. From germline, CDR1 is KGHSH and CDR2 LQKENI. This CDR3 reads CASSLGTFQETQYF. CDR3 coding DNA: TGTGCCAGCTCACTGGGGACTTTTCAAGAGACCCAGTACTTC.

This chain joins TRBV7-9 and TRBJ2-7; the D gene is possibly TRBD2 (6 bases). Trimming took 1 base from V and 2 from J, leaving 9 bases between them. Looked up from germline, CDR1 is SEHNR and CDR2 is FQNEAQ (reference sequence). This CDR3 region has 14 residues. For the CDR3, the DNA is TGTGCCAGCAGCTTAGTGGCGGGGCCCTACGAGCAGTACTTC. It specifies CASSLVAGPYEQYF.

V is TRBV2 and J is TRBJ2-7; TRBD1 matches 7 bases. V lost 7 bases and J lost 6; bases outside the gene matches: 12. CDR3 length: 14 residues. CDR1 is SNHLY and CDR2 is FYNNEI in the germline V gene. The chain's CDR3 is CASNSHRGLREQYF. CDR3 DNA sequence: TGTGCCAGCAACTCCCACAGGGGTCTTCGCGAGCAGTACTTC. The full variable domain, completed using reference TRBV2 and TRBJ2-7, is EPEVTQTPSHQVTQMGQEVILRCVPISNHLYFYWYRQILGQKVEFLVSFYNNEISEKSEIFDDQFSVERPDGSNFTLKIRSTKLEDSAMYFCASNSHRGLREQYFGPGTRLTVT.

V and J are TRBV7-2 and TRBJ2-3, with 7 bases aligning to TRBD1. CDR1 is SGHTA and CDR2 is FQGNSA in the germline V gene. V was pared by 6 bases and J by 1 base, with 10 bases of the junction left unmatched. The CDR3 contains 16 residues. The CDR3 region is CASSLATGSGTDTQYF. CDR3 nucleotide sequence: TGTGCCAGCAGTCTCGCGACAGGGTCGGGCACAGATACGCAGTATTTT.

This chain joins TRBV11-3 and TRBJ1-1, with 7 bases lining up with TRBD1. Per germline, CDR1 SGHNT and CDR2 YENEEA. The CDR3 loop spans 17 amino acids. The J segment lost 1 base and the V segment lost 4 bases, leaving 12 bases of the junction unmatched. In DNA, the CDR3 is TGTGCCAGCAGCTCCCCTCCGAGGGGGCAGTGGAACACTGAAGCTTTCTTT. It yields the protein CASSSPPRGQWNTEAFF. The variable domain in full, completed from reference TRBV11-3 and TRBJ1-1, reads EAGVVQSPRYKIIEKKQPVAFWCNPISGHNTLYWYLQNLGQGPELLIRYENEEAVDDSQLPKDRFSAERLKGVDSTLKIQPAELGDSAVYLCASSSPPRGQWNTEAFFGQGTRLTVV.

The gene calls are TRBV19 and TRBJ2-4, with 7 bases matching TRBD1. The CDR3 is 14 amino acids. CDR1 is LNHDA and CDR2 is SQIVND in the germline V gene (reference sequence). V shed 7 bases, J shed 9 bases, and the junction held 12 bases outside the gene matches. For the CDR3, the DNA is TGTGCCAGTACCATTACGGGACAGCAGGGCATTCAGTACTTC. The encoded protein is CASTITGQQGIQYF.

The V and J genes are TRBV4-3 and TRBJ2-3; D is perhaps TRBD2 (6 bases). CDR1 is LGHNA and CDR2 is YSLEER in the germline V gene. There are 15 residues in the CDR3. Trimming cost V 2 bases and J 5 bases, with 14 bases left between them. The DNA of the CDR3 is TGCGCCAGCAGCCAAAATTTAGGCGGGGAAGATACGCAGTATTTT. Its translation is CASSQNLGGEDTQYF.

The CDR3 region is CASSWTGGLSEKLFF. The CDR3 DNA is TGTGCCAGCAGCTGGACAGGGGGCTTGAGTGAAAAACTGTTTTTT. The chain is built from TRBV7-2 and TRBJ1-4, with 11 bases lining up with TRBD1. V trimming: 4 bases; J trimming: 7 bases; junction bases outside the gene matches: 5. The germline gives CDR1 SGHTA, CDR2 FQGNSA. The CDR3 totals 15 residues.

The chain's CDR3 is CASSWLGQGDATNEKLFF. The CDR3 DNA is TGTGCCAGCAGCTGGCTGGGACAGGGGGATGCAACTAATGAAAAACTGTTTTTT. V gene TRBV5-8 combines with J gene TRBJ1-4; TRBD1 matches at 11 bases. Trimming cost V 3 bases and J 0 bases; bases outside gene matches: 7. The CDR3 extends over 18 amino acids. CDR1 is SGHTS and CDR2 is YDEGEE in the germline V gene.

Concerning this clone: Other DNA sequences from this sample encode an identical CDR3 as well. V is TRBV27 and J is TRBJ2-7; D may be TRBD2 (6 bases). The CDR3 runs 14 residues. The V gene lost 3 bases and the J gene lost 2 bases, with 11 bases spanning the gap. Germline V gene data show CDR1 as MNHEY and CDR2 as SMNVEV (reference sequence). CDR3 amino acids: CASSFFGGTYEQYF. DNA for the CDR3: TGTGCCAGCAGTTTTTTCGGGGGTACCTACGAGCAGTACTTC.

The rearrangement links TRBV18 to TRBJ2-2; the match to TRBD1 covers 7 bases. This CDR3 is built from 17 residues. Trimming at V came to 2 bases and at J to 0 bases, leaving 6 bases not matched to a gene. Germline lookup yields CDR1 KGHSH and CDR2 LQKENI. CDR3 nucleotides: TGTGCCAGCTCACCAGACAGGGTGGTCGCGAACACCGGGGAGCTGTTTTTT. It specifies CASSPDRVVANTGELFF.

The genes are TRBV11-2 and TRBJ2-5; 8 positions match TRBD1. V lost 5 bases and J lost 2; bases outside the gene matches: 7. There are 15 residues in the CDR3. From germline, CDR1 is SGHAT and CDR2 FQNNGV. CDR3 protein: CASSPWTGLQETQYF. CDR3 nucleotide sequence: TGTGCCAGCAGCCCCTGGACAGGGTTACAAGAGACCCAGTACTTC. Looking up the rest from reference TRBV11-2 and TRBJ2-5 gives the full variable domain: EAGVAQSPRYKIIEKRQSVAFWCNPISGHATLYWYQQILGQGPKLLIQFQNNGVVDDSQLPKDRFSAERLKGVDSTLKIQPAKLEDSAVYLCASSPWTGLQETQYFGPGTRLLVL.

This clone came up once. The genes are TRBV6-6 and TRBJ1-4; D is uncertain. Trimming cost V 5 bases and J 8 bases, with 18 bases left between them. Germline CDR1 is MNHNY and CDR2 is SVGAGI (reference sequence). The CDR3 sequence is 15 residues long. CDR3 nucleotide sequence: TGTGCCAGCAGTCTAGCGTTTTCGCGGCACGAAAAACTGTTTTTT. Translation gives CASSLAFSRHEKLFF.

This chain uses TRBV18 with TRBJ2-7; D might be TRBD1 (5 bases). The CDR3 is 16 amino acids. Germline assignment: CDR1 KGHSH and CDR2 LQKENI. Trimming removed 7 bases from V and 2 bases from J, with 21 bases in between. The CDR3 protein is CASLDGPGALTYEQYF. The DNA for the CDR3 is TGTGCCAGCTTGGACGGGCCTGGGGCCCTGACCTACGAGCAGTACTTC.

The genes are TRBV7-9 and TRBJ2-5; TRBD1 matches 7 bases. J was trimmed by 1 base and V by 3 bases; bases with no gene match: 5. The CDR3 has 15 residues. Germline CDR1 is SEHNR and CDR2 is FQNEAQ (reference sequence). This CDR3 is CASSLDRQIQETQYF. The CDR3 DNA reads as TGTGCCAGCAGCTTGGACAGGCAAATCCAAGAGACCCAGTACTTC. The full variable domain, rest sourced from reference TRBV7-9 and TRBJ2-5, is DTGVSQNPRHKITKRGQNVTFRCDPISEHNRLYWYRQTLGQGPEFLTYFQNEAQLEKSRLLSDRFSAERPKGSFSTLEIQRTEQGDSAMYLCASSLDRQIQETQYFGPGTRLLVL.

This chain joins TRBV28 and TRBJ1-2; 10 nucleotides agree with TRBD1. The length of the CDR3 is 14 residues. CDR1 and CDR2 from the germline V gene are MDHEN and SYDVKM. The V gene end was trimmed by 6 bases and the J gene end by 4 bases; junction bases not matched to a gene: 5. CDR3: CASRGQGQPYGYTF. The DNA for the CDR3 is TGTGCCAGCAGGGGACAGGGGCAACCCTATGGCTACACCTTC.

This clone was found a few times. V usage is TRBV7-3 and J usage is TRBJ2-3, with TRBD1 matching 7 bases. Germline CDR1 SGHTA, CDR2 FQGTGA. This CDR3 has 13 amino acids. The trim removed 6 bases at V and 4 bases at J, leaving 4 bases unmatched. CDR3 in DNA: TGTGCCAGCAGTTACACAGGGGCAGATACGCAGTATTTT. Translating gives CASSYTGADTQYF.

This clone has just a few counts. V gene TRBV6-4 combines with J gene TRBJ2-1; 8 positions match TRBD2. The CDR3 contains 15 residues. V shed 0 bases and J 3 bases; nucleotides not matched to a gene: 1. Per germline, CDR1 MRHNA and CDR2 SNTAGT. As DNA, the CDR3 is TGTGCCAGCAGTGACTCCGGGACTAGCTACAATGAGCAGTTCTTC. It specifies CASSDSGTSYNEQFF.

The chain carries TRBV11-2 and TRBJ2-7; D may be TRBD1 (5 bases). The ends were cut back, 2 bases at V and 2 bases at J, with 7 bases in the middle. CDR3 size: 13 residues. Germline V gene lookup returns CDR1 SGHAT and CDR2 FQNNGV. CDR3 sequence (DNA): TGTGCCAGCAGCTTAAGGGGCGCCTACGAGCAGTACTTC. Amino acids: CASSLRGAYEQYF.